This entry lists 24 T cell receptor beta chains sequenced from one sample in a study of tumor-infiltrating lymphocytes in primary liver carcinoma. Germline DNA was extracted too, while blood RNA derived from unsorted whole blood. With approximately 470 ng total RNA as template and a constant-region primer, TCR beta cDNA was made. For TCR beta, libraries were produced by three nested multiplex PCR rounds using slightly modified ARM-PCR. Rounds one and two of PCR, each of roughly 10 cycles, were primed with TRBV1-TRBV30 forward primers and a C-beta reverse primer. TCRdb analysed the multiplex PCR reads with MiXCR anew, one entry per CDR3 protein. Among about 180,000 distinct CDR3 sequences, approximately 60% were seen once, and the ten largest hold 72%. Material for sequencing was peripheral blood. The receptor set was obtained from a middle-aged man with primary liver carcinoma and hepatitis B virus infection.

In its sample, this clonotype was seen many times. V gene TRBV12-3 or TRBV12-4 combines with J gene TRBJ1-4; no definite D call. The ends were cut back, 3 bases at V and 8 bases at J, with 4 bases in the middle. The CDR3 covers 11 residues. CDR3 sequence (DNA): TGTGCCAGCAGTTTGGGGGAAAAACTGTTTTTT. Translation: CASSLGEKLFF.

This clonotype was observed many times. This rearrangement joins TRBV11-3 to TRBJ2-3; D might be TRBD2 (6 bases). The CDR3 is 13 residues long. Between the trimmed V and J ends, which lost 5 bases and 4 bases, there was a span of 10 bases. From germline, CDR1 is SGHNT and CDR2 YENEEA. CDR3: CASSQGLADTQYF. In DNA, the CDR3 is TGTGCCAGCAGCCAGGGACTCGCAGATACGCAGTATTTT.

A word on this clonotype: Just one base apart from a much larger clone, this may be a read error. CDR3 bases: TGTGCCAGCAGCATATGGGCAAACATTGAAGCTTTCTTT. It is translated as CASSIWANIEAFF. The rearrangement uses TRBV11-2 and TRBJ1-1; D gene ambiguous. The CDR3 totals 13 residues. In germline, CDR1 is SGHAT, CDR2 FQNNGV.

This clonotype was observed at least ten times. The chain joins TRBV29-1 to TRBJ2-5; 10 bases map to TRBD1. The CDR3 is made up of 13 amino acids. Germline lookup yields CDR1 SQVTM and CDR2 ANQGSEA. V was pared by 7 bases and J by 4 bases, with 6 bases of the junction left unmatched. CDR3 region: CSGGTGEGETQYF. CDR3 bases: TGCAGCGGAGGGACAGGGGAAGGAGAGACCCAGTACTTC. Looking up the rest from reference TRBV29-1 and TRBJ2-5 gives the full variable domain: SAVISQKPSRDICQRGTSLTIQCQVDSQVTMMFWYRQQPGQSLTLIATANQGSEATYESGFVIDKFPISRPNLTFSTLTVSNMSPEDSSIYLCSGGTGEGETQYFGPGTRLLVL.

This clonotype was observed at least ten times. The chain uses TRBV29-1 and TRBJ2-4, with 10 nucleotides matching TRBD1. Germline assignment: CDR1 SQVTM and CDR2 ANQGSEA. Losses at the gene ends were 6 bases for V and 4 bases for J; bases not matched to a gene: 3. The CDR3 runs to 13 residues. The CDR3 reads CSVLDRGKNIQYF. CDR3 sequence (DNA): TGCAGCGTCTTGGACAGGGGGAAAAACATTCAGTACTTC.

As concerns this clonotype: Just one base apart from a much larger clone, this may be a read error. The J gene is TRBJ1-1, the V gene TRBV5-5, with a tentative D call TRBD1 (5 bases). From germline, CDR1 is SGHKS and CDR2 YYEKEE (reference sequence). The CDR3 is 15 amino acids. The CDR3 spells CASSLRGAGNTETFF. The CDR3 DNA follows: TGTGCCAGCAGCTTGCGGGGCGCGGGGAACACTGAAACTTTCTTT.

The chain combines TRBV29-1 with TRBJ2-7; 12 bases are a match to TRBD1. CDR1 SQVTM and CDR2 ANQGSEA come from the germline V gene. CDR3 length equals 14 residues. The V segment lost 2 bases and the J segment 9 bases; nucleotides outside the gene matches: 8. CDR3 sequence: CSVESGTGGHAQYF. CDR3 nucleotides: TGCAGCGTTGAATCCGGGACAGGGGGCCACGCGCAGTACTTC.

CDR3 protein: CSARVSGPSYNEQFF. CDR3 sequence (DNA): TGCAGTGCTAGAGTTAGCGGACCTTCCTACAATGAGCAGTTCTTC. This chain joins TRBV20-1 and TRBJ2-1, with a possible D match to TRBD2 (6 bases). The CDR3 length is 15 residues. Germline V lookup: CDR1 DFQATT, CDR2 SNEGSKA (reference sequence). V was shortened by 1 base and J by 1 base, with 11 bases between the two germline ends.

This clonotype was found a few times. One end of the junction varies from germline; a read error may be responsible. The chain joins TRBV11-2 to TRBJ2-5; tentative D call: TRBD2 (5 bases). The CDR3 extends over 12 amino acids. CDR1 is SGHAT, CDR2 FQNNGV, per germline. The DNA of the CDR3 is TGTGCCACCCCGGGGAGCCAAGGGACCCAGTACTTC. It encodes CATPGSQGTQYF.

Details on this clonotype: A read error may account for a junction end that differs from germline. The rearrangement uses TRBV11-3 and TRBJ2-1; maybe TRBD2 (6 bases). The CDR3 extends over 16 amino acids. Germline V CDR1 and CDR2: SGHNT, YENEEA. In nucleotides, the CDR3 is TGTTCCAGCAGCTCTACTTTAGCGGCTAGTGCGAATGAGCAGTTCTTC. This codes for CSSSSTLAASANEQFF.

The chain carries TRBV6-5 and TRBJ2-1; 7 positions agree with TRBD2. Per germline, CDR1 MNHEY and CDR2 SVGAGI. V was pared by 5 bases and J by 4 bases, with 8 bases of the junction left unmatched. The CDR3 has 15 residues. This CDR3 is CASSNLAVAYNEQFF. In DNA form, the CDR3 reads TGTGCCAGCAGTAATCTAGCGGTTGCTTACAATGAGCAGTTCTTC.

Comment on this clonotype: This sequence may be a read error, since a much larger clone differs from it by one base. V and J are TRBV29-1 and TRBJ2-3; D not certain. Germline V gene lookup returns CDR1 SQVTM and CDR2 ANQGSEA. V lost 6 bases and J 7 bases, leaving 11 bases between the germline ends. This CDR3 contains 11 residues. CDR3 region: CSVMGQNTQYF. The CDR3 DNA reads TGCAGCGTCATGGGCCAAAATACGCAGTATTTT.

As concerns this clonotype: The germline gene is not matched at one end of the junction; a read error may be the cause. J is TRBJ2-3 and V is TRBV14; 9 bases are a match to TRBD2. CDR1 SGHDN and CDR2 FVKESK come from the germline V gene. The length of the CDR3 is 15 residues. The DNA for the CDR3 is TGTGCCAGTAGCCAAGGGACTAGCAGGATAGATACGCAGTATTTT. Its translation: CASSQGTSRIDTQYF.

CDR3 amino acids: CSARGGLGSNEQFF. CDR3 DNA: TGCAGTGCTAGAGGTGGTCTGGGGTCGAATGAGCAGTTCTTC. V gene TRBV20-1 combines with J gene TRBJ2-1; D is undetermined. The germline gives CDR1 DFQATT, CDR2 SNEGSKA (reference sequence). CDR3 length: 14 residues. Trimming removed 1 base from V and 7 bases from J, with 14 bases in between.

Turning to this clonotype: Here the CDR3 omits its conserved ending phenylalanine or tryptophan, so a read error is the likely source. The chain uses TRBV6-5 and TRBJ2-3; the match to TRBD2 covers 9 bases. Germline CDR1 reads MNHEY; CDR2 reads SVGAGI. CDR3 size: 14 residues. With 5 bases clipped from V and 6 bases from J, the junction kept 6 bases outside the gene matches. In nucleotides, the CDR3 is TGTGCCAGCAGTCCAGACGCGGGAGGGGATACGCAGTATTCT. It encodes CASSPDAGGDTQYS.

The V and J genes are TRBV4-1 and TRBJ1-4; D remains unclear. The CDR3 runs 16 residues. V was pared by 1 base and J by 8 bases, with 17 bases between. Looked up from germline, CDR1 is MGHRA and CDR2 is YSYEKL. For the CDR3, the DNA is TGCGCCAGCAGCCAAGTACGCTTGAACCGAGGGGAAAAACTGTTTTTT. Protein sequence: CASSQVRLNRGEKLFF.

The chain joins TRBV11-2 to TRBJ1-6; 10 bases agree with TRBD1. The CDR3 consists of 14 residues. Germline V gene lookup returns CDR1 SGHAT and CDR2 FQNNGV. Losses at the gene ends were 4 bases for V and 9 bases for J; bases not matched to a gene: 3. CDR3 nucleotide sequence: TGTGCCAGCAGCTCGGGACAGGGGTTTTCACCCCTCCACTTT. It yields the protein CASSSGQGFSPLHF.

A remark on this clonotype: Just one base apart from a much larger clone, this may be a read error. The chain is built from TRBV12-3 or TRBV12-4 and TRBJ2-1, with 8 nucleotides matching TRBD2. V lost 6 bases, J lost 1 base, and 8 bases stayed unmatched. The CDR3 runs to 16 residues. CDR3 sequence reads: CASSKITSGSYNEQFF. DNA of the CDR3: TGTGCCAGCAGCAAGATCACTAGCGGATCCTACAATGAGCAGTTCTTC.

Details on this clonotype: The germline gene is not matched at one end of the junction; a read error may be the cause. The rearrangement joins TRBV11-2 to TRBJ2-5; D not certain. The CDR3 length is 13 residues. CDR1 is SGHAT, CDR2 FQNNGV, per germline. DNA of the CDR3: TGTGCCAGCAGCTTCGACTCCCAAGGGACCCAGTACTTC. It translates to CASSFDSQGTQYF.

The gene calls are TRBV10-3 and TRBJ1-1, with TRBD1 matching over 10 bases. This CDR3 spans 13 amino acids. Trimming took 11 bases from V and 3 from J; bases not matched to a gene: 6. Germline V gene data show CDR1 as ENHRY and CDR2 as SYGVKD. Here the CDR3 DNA reads TGTGCCGTCGACAGGGGGCTGGACACTGAAGCTTTCTTT. Protein: CAVDRGLDTEAFF.

Concerning this clonotype itself: The junction departs from germline at one end; a sequencing error may be responsible. V usage is TRBV11-2 and J usage is TRBJ2-6; possible D gene TRBD1, 5 bases. This CDR3 has 18 amino acids. The V gene's germline CDR1 is SGHAT and CDR2 FQNNGV. In DNA, the CDR3 is TGTGCCAGCAGCCGACGGTCAGGGTTTGTGTCTGGGGCCAACGTCCTGAGTTTC. Its translation is CASSRRSGFVSGANVLSF.

This sequence joins TRBV28 and TRBJ2-5; weak D call: TRBD1 (5 bases). The germline V and J ends were trimmed by 2 bases and 4 bases, with 11 bases remaining between them. This CDR3 is 14 amino acids long. The germline V gene has CDR1 MDHEN and CDR2 SYDVKM. The CDR3 protein is CASSLIRVGETQYF. CDR3 DNA sequence: TGTGCCAGCAGTTTAATCAGGGTTGGAGAGACCCAGTACTTC.

This clonotype was picked up a small number of times. The V call is TRBV6-1, the J call TRBJ2-3, with D perhaps TRBD2 (5 bases). Germline CDR1 and CDR2: MNHNS and SASEGT. The CDR3 is 15 amino acids. V lost 6 bases, J lost 0 bases, and 13 bases lay in between. This chain's CDR3 is CASSRERASTDTQYF. DNA of the CDR3: TGTGCCAGCAGCCGAGAGAGGGCTAGCACAGATACGCAGTATTTT.

This clonotype was seen more than once but under ten times. The chain recombines TRBV12-3 or TRBV12-4 with TRBJ2-3; either TRBD1 or TRBD2 may fit D (6 bases each). The V end lost 5 bases, the J end lost 3 bases, and 18 bases lay between the germline ends. There are 16 residues in the CDR3. CDR3 nucleotide sequence: TGTGCCAGCAGTCCCGTGGGGGGCCTCGGGACAGATACGCAGTATTTT. It specifies CASSPVGGLGTDTQYF.